One and the same sample provided the 25 T cell receptor beta chains below, sequenced in a study of regulatory T cells in long-lasting Graves disease. Arm-PCR with iRepertoire HTBI primers amplified the CDR3 regions for these TCR beta libraries. TCRdb reprocessed the multiplex PCR reads via MiXCR and lists one record per CDR3 protein. The table includes 550,000 to 650,000 distinct CDR3 sequences, 15% to 20% detected once. Time point reported: newly diagnosed GD, antithyroid drugs for less than 3 months. Generation of the TCR library employed RNA extracted from PBMCs. The data were also submitted as part of a second study, on T cells in Graves' hyperthyroidism and ophthalmopathy.

The starting material was peripheral blood mononuclear cells (PBMCs), obtained at new diagnosis, from a patient treated with antithyroid drugs. These receptors all come from a man aged 18 to 29 with Graves disease.

This clonotype was seen ten or more times. The chain recombines TRBV6-1 with TRBJ1-5; D ambiguous. Between the trimmed V and J ends, which lost 8 bases and 0 bases, there was a span of 14 bases. The CDR3 is 15 amino acids. CDR1 is MNHNS and CDR2 is SASEGT in the germline V gene. CDR3 sequence (DNA): TGTGCCAGCCAAACCAGGATATATAGCAATCAGCCCCAGCATTTT. Amino acids: CASQTRIYSNQPQHF.

This chain uses TRBV7-9 with TRBJ2-5, with D hard to call. V lost 1 base, J lost 3 bases, and 3 bases lay in between. The CDR3 has 12 residues. Per the germline V gene, CDR1 is SEHNR and CDR2 is FQNEAQ (reference sequence). The CDR3 DNA follows: TGTGCCAGCAGCTTAGTAGAAGAGACCCAGTACTTC. Its translation: CASSLVEETQYF. The full variable domain, with the rest looked up from reference TRBV7-9 and TRBJ2-5, is DTGVSQNPRHKITKRGQNVTFRCDPISEHNRLYWYRQTLGQGPEFLTYFQNEAQLEKSRLLSDRFSAERPKGSFSTLEIQRTEQGDSAMYLCASSLVEETQYFGPGTRLLVL.

This chain connects TRBV2 to TRBJ2-7, with D hard to call. V lost 5 bases, J lost 5 bases, and 10 bases lay in between. The germline CDR1 and CDR2 sequences are SNHLY and FYNNEI. The CDR3 length is 12 residues. CDR3 amino acids: CASSNHGDEQYF. CDR3 DNA: TGTGCCAGCAGTAACCACGGCGACGAGCAGTACTTC. The full variable domain, rest sourced from reference TRBV2 and TRBJ2-7, is EPEVTQTPSHQVTQMGQEVILRCVPISNHLYFYWYRQILGQKVEFLVSFYNNEISEKSEIFDDQFSVERPDGSNFTLKIRSTKLEDSAMYFCASSNHGDEQYFGPGTRLTVT.

This clonotype has only a few counts. The chain employs TRBV27 and TRBJ2-2, with 7 nucleotides matching TRBD2. The junction had 12 bases not matched to a gene; V was cut back by 10 bases and J by 4 bases. From germline, CDR1 is MNHEY and CDR2 SMNVEV (reference sequence). The CDR3 has 15 amino acids. The CDR3 protein is CAKMGGKSTTGELFF. In DNA form, the CDR3 reads TGTGCCAAAATGGGGGGGAAATCAACCACCGGGGAGCTGTTTTTT.

This clonotype appeared many times. The chain recombines TRBV12-3 or TRBV12-4 with TRBJ2-5; maybe TRBD1 (6 bases). Trimming removed 4 bases at V and 5 bases at J, with 14 bases between. The CDR3 extends over 14 amino acids. As DNA, the CDR3 is TGTGCCAGCAGTTACGACAGCACAGGGGAGACCCAGTACTTC. This codes for CASSYDSTGETQYF.

A few counts support this clonotype. This sequence joins TRBV28 and TRBJ1-6, with D hard to call. CDR1 and CDR2 from the germline V gene are MDHEN and SYDVKM. This CDR3 spans 13 amino acids. V was shortened by 8 bases and J by 5 bases, with 10 bases between the two germline ends. This chain's CDR3 is CASRTANNSPLHF. The CDR3, as DNA: TGTGCCAGCCGGACGGCTAATAATTCACCCCTCCACTTT.

Regarding this clonotype: A much larger clone differs from this one at a single base, so this may be a read error. Written as DNA, the CDR3 is TGTGCCAGCAGCCAAGACTACCCTCTGTCGGGATTAAACAATGAGCTGTTCTTC. Translating it yields CASSQDYPLSGLNNELFF. The J gene is TRBJ2-1, the V gene TRBV3-1, with a weak D call TRBD2 (5 bases). CDR3 size: 18 residues. CDR1 and CDR2 (germline): LGHDT, YNNKEL (reference sequence).

This clonotype came up a few times. This chain uses TRBV20-1 with TRBJ2-1; D is unclear. Trimming left V 1 base short and J 2 bases short, with 9 bases between. The CDR3 runs 14 residues. CDR1 DFQATT and CDR2 SNEGSKA come from the germline V gene (reference sequence). CDR3 residues: CSARGTTAYNEQFF. CDR3 coding DNA: TGCAGTGCTAGAGGCACTACGGCCTACAATGAGCAGTTCTTC.

Of note for this clonotype: One end of the junction is discordant with germline, which a read error may explain. The chain combines TRBV12-3 or TRBV12-4 with TRBJ2-1; D unclear. This CDR3 spans 14 amino acids. CDR3 coding DNA: TGTGTCAGCACCGGTCGAGTTTCTTTCGATGAGCAGTTCTTC. Protein product: CVSTGRVSFDEQFF.

The V and J genes are TRBV3-1 and TRBJ2-3; the D is unclear. This CDR3 has 16 amino acids. The germline V and J ends were trimmed by 0 bases and 0 bases, with 10 bases remaining between them. Germline loops: CDR1 LGHDT, CDR2 YNNKEL (reference sequence). The CDR3 DNA reads TGTGCCAGCAGCCAAGAAACGCTCCGTAGCACAGATACGCAGTATTTT. This encodes CASSQETLRSTDTQYF.

This clonotype has at least ten counts. CDR3 sequence: CAISRTSGRNNEQFF. Written as DNA, the CDR3 is TGTGCCATCAGCAGAACTAGCGGGAGAAACAATGAGCAGTTCTTC. The chain recombines TRBV10-3 with TRBJ2-1, with TRBD2 matching over 11 bases. CDR3 length: 15 amino acids. The germline V gene has CDR1 ENHRY and CDR2 SYGVKD. Trimming removed 6 bases from V and 5 bases from J; junction bases left unmatched: 6.

This chain links TRBV5-1 with TRBJ1-4; no clear D. This CDR3 is 18 amino acids long. Trimming took off 0 bases at V and 0 bases at J, with 15 bases between the two ends. CDR1 is SGHRS and CDR2 is YFSETQ in the germline V gene. CDR3 protein: CASSLDPPTRATNEKLFF. As DNA, the CDR3 is TGCGCCAGCAGCTTGGATCCCCCCACACGGGCAACTAATGAAAAACTGTTTTTT.

This clonotype was detected ten times or more. The V gene is TRBV28, the J gene TRBJ2-1; D gene unclear. CDR3 length equals 12 residues. With 8 bases removed from V and 7 bases from J, the gap between germline ends came to 12 bases. CDR1 is MDHEN and CDR2 is SYDVKM in the germline V gene. DNA for the CDR3: TGTGCCAGCCTGAAGTACGGGAATGAGCAGTTCTTC. Translated: CASLKYGNEQFF. The whole variable domain, remainder taken from reference TRBV28 and TRBJ2-1, is DVKVTQSSRYLVKRTGEKVFLECVQDMDHENMFWYRQDPGLGLRLIYFSYDVKMKEKGDIPEGYSVSREKKERFSLILESASTNQTSMYLCASLKYGNEQFFGPGTRLTVL.

The chain uses TRBV6-4 and TRBJ1-2, with 9 bases lining up with TRBD1. The CDR3 contains 16 residues. Losses at the gene ends were 6 bases for V and 3 bases for J; bases not matched to a gene: 11. The germline gives CDR1 MRHNA, CDR2 SNTAGT. The CDR3: CASSLTRGQGHYGYTF. The CDR3 nucleotides read TGTGCCAGCAGCCTAACCCGGGGACAGGGCCACTATGGCTACACCTTC.

The table lists this clonotype with many counts. This chain links TRBV6-5 with TRBJ2-7, with a weak D call TRBD2 (6 bases). The CDR3 runs to 12 residues. The V and J ends lost 2 bases and 9 bases respectively, with 11 bases between them. Germline V gene lookup returns CDR1 MNHEY and CDR2 SVGAGI. The CDR3, as DNA: TGTGCCAGCAGTTACAGCGGGCTCGGGCAGTACTTC. It is translated as CASSYSGLGQYF.

The V gene is TRBV9, the J gene TRBJ2-1, with D possibly being TRBD1 (6 bases). CDR1 and CDR2 from the germline V gene are SGDLS and YYNGEE. The CDR3 runs 13 residues. Trimming took off 4 bases at V and 10 bases at J, with 15 bases between the two ends. The DNA of the CDR3 is TGTGCCAGCAGCCCGAGGGGGATGGGGGAGCAGTTCTTC. Protein product: CASSPRGMGEQFF. Based on the CDR3 plus reference TRBV9 and TRBJ2-1, the full variable domain is DSGVTQTPKHLITATGQRVTLRCSPRSGDLSVYWYQQSLDQGLQFLIQYYNGEERAKGNILERFSAQQFPDLHSELNLSSLELGDSALYFCASSPRGMGEQFFGPGTRLTVL.

This clonotype was counted ten times or more. The chain is built from TRBV7-9 and TRBJ2-5; 12 bases align to TRBD2. CDR3 length: 14 amino acids. V lost 5 bases, J lost 4 bases, and 2 bases stayed unmatched. The germline V gene has CDR1 SEHNR and CDR2 FQNEAQ (reference sequence). DNA for the CDR3: TGTGCCAGCAGCCCGGGACTAGCGGGAGAGACCCAGTACTTC. Amino acid sequence: CASSPGLAGETQYF.

This clonotype showed up many times. The chain has TRBV29-1 and TRBJ1-1, with D possibly TRBD1 on 5 matching bases. Trimming removed 4 bases at V and 4 bases at J, with 7 bases between. Germline lookup yields CDR1 SQVTM and CDR2 ANQGSEA. CDR3 length equals 11 residues. The CDR3 DNA reads as TGCAGCGTTGCCCAGGGCACTGAAGCTTTCTTT. Translation gives CSVAQGTEAFF.

This clonotype was observed many times. This chain connects TRBV30 to TRBJ1-5; D is perhaps TRBD1 (5 bases). CDR1 is GTSNPN and CDR2 is SVGIG in the germline V gene (reference sequence). The CDR3 spans 13 residues. Deletions cut 0 bases from V and 6 bases from J, with 9 bases between. CDR3 sequence reads: CAWSVQVTQPQHF. CDR3 coding DNA: TGTGCCTGGAGTGTACAGGTTACTCAGCCCCAGCATTTT. Drawing the rest from reference TRBV30 and TRBJ1-5, the complete variable domain is SQTIHQWPATLVQPVGSPLSLECTVEGTSNPNLYWYRQAAGRGLQLLFYSVGIGQISSEVPQNLSASRPQDRQFILSSKKLLLSDSGFYLCAWSVQVTQPQHFGDGTRLSIL.

V is TRBV5-4 and J is TRBJ2-7; 9 nucleotides align to TRBD1. The CDR3 loop spans 17 amino acids. Germline V lookup: CDR1 SGHNT, CDR2 YYREEE (reference sequence). V trimming: 4 bases; J trimming: 0 bases; junction bases outside the gene matches: 11. The CDR3 sequence: CASSTGTGNYSSYEQYF. The CDR3 bases are TGTGCCAGCAGCACCGGGACAGGGAATTATAGCTCCTACGAGCAGTACTTC.

Many counts were recorded for this clonotype. The CDR3 DNA reads TGCAGCGTTGTGCTAGCGGGAGGGAGGGATACGCAGTATTTT. This codes for CSVVLAGGRDTQYF. The chain recombines TRBV29-1 with TRBJ2-3, with 12 bases fitting TRBD2. Losses at the gene ends were 4 bases for V and 6 bases for J; bases not matched to a gene: 5. The CDR3 extends over 14 amino acids. Germline V gene sequence: CDR1 SQVTM, CDR2 ANQGSEA.

Comments on this clonotype: Germline is not matched at one junction end, which may reflect a read error. Here the CDR3 reads CAWRDRGEQSF. The DNA for the CDR3 is TGTGCCTGGAGGGATCGGGGGGAGCAGTCCTTC. This chain joins TRBV30 and TRBJ2-1; 7 bases agree with TRBD2. The CDR3 runs to 11 residues. CDR1 and CDR2 (germline): GTSNPN, SVGIG (reference sequence). The entire variable domain, with the rest obtained from reference TRBV30 and TRBJ2-1, is as follows: SQTIHQWPATLVQPVGSPLSLECTVEGTSNPNLYWYRQAAGRGLQLLFYSVGIGQISSEVPQNLSASRPQDRQFILSSKKLLLSDSGFYLCAWRDRGEQSFGPGTRLTVL.

This clonotype was counted ten times or more. The chain uses TRBV30 and TRBJ1-5; no reliable D call. The V end lost 2 bases, the J end lost 2 bases, and 10 bases lay between the germline ends. From germline, CDR1 is GTSNPN and CDR2 SVGIG (reference sequence). This CDR3 is built from 14 residues. This chain's CDR3 is CAWSPGYGNQPQHF. The DNA for the CDR3 is TGTGCCTGGAGTCCGGGCTATGGCAATCAGCCCCAGCATTTT.

This clonotype has at least ten counts. The chain recombines TRBV18 with TRBJ2-2; perhaps TRBD1 as D (6 bases). Germline assignment: CDR1 KGHSH and CDR2 LQKENI. The CDR3 runs to 14 residues. V lost 4 bases, J lost 3 bases, and 9 bases lay in between. The CDR3 spells CASSRQDHTGELFF. CDR3 nucleotides: TGTGCCAGCTCACGACAGGACCACACCGGGGAGCTGTTTTTT. The variable domain in full, with the rest retrieved from reference TRBV18 and TRBJ2-2, is NAGVMQNPRHLVRRRGQEARLRCSPMKGHSHVYWYRQLPEEGLKFMVYLQKENIIDESGMPKERFSAEFPKEGPSILRIQQVVRGDSAAYFCASSRQDHTGELFFGEGSRLTVL.

There are a few counts of this clonotype. The gene calls are TRBV12-3 or TRBV12-4 and TRBJ2-5, with 16 positions matching TRBD2. The CDR3 covers 19 residues. The V and J ends lost 1 base and 2 bases, in that order; junction bases with no gene match: 7. Here the CDR3 DNA reads TGTGCCAGCAGTTTAGGGGGACTAGCGGGAGGGGTGGTTCAAGAGACCCAGTACTTC. As protein: CASSLGGLAGGVVQETQYF.